This T cell receptor beta chain is from a study of cytomegalovirus exposure and HLA in healthy donors. Germline V gene sequence: CDR1 SGHVS, CDR2 FQNEAQ. V was clipped by 5 bases and J by 3 bases, with 6 bases between them. This CDR3 region has 12 residues. 13 Jbeta primers and 60 Vbeta primers were used for the PCR. The assay was immunoSEQ multiplex PCR, and TCRdb's table has in-frame clones only and misses some. Of about 190,000 clones listed, around 87% are singletons. The receptor was derived from a young woman in good health and CMV-seronegative. Specimen: PBMCs. This chain connects TRBV7-8 to TRBJ2-3; D unresolved. CDR3 sequence reads: CASSPRTDTQYF. The CDR3 DNA reads TGTGCCAGCAGCCCCCGGACAGATACGCAGTATTTT.